This T cell receptor beta chain was identified in a study of blood T cell repertoires in COVID-19. Study context: Specimens from acute and convalescent COVID-19 originated in the United States, Italy and Spain.

In this sample, this clone turned up once. The V gene's germline CDR1 is LGHDT and CDR2 YNNKEL (reference sequence). Trimming took off 3 bases at V and 3 bases at J, with 11 bases between the two ends. The CDR3 is 14 amino acids. Clones were sequenced by immunoSEQ multiplex PCR, and TCRdb holds only the in-frame ones, with some missing. Counted here are 150,000 to 200,000 clones, 86% occurring once; the ten biggest clones make up 11%. Recruited during active infection, patients (from Seattle) were subsequently followed longitudinally. The chain recombines TRBV3-1 (or the pseudogene TRBV3-2) with TRBJ1-2; D not certain. The receptor's source is a woman aged 55 to 70 with COVID-19, enrolled during active disease. The specimen was peripheral blood. The CDR3 is CASSQAGGYYGYTF. The CDR3 nucleotides are TGTGCCAGCAGCCAGGCCGGAGGGTACTATGGCTACACCTTC.